The 18 T cell receptor beta chains given below trace back to one sample, sequenced in a study of neurological immune-mediated disorders. TCRdb reanalysed the 5' RACE reads using MiXCR and keeps one entry per CDR3 protein. In the table there are fewer than 60,000 distinct CDR3 sequences, around 10% of which are singletons. The sample taken for sequencing was PBMCs. The receptor source for this set is a man in his 70s with HTLV-1-associated myelopathy (HAM/TSP).

This clonotype was counted at least ten times. The chain combines TRBV7-8 with TRBJ2-5; weak D call: TRBD1 (6 bases). The CDR3 loop spans 13 amino acids. With 5 bases removed from V and 5 bases from J, the gap between germline ends came to 12 bases. Germline V CDR1 and CDR2: SGHVS, FQNEAQ. The CDR3 is CASSKQGLETQYF. The CDR3 DNA sequence: TGTGCCAGCAGCAAACAGGGTCTGGAGACCCAGTACTTC.

This clonotype was detected only a few times. The chain employs TRBV5-1 and TRBJ2-7, with TRBD2 matching 8 bases. Per the germline V gene, CDR1 is SGHRS and CDR2 is YFSETQ. The V segment lost 4 bases and the J segment 6 bases; nucleotides outside the gene matches: 9. This CDR3 has 14 residues. The CDR3 DNA reads as TGCGCCAGCAGCACCACCGGGACTAGTCTCGAGCAGTACTTC. Translating gives CASSTTGTSLEQYF.

This clonotype was seen repeatedly, ten times or more. The chain couples TRBV12-3 or TRBV12-4 to TRBJ2-1; D perhaps matches TRBD2 (5 bases). Trimming took off 6 bases at V and 7 bases at J, with 13 bases between the two ends. The CDR3 is 13 amino acids. This CDR3 reads CASRVRGHNEQFF. The CDR3 bases are TGTGCCAGCAGGGTGCGAGGGCATAATGAGCAGTTCTTC.

This clonotype was found many times. The V and J genes are TRBV7-2 and TRBJ2-3, with 9 bases aligning to TRBD2. CDR3 length: 17 amino acids. CDR1 is SGHTA, CDR2 FQGNSA, per germline. Trimming removed 1 base from V and 3 bases from J; junction bases left unmatched: 8. The CDR3 DNA sequence: TGTGCCAGCAGCTTAGGTAGCGGGAGTTTAGGGACAGATACGCAGTATTTT. It yields the protein CASSLGSGSLGTDTQYF.

This clonotype was seen many times. The V and J genes are TRBV11-2 and TRBJ2-7; possible D gene TRBD2, 5 bases. In germline, CDR1 is SGHAT, CDR2 FQNNGV. The CDR3 loop spans 12 amino acids. With 5 bases removed from V and 5 bases from J, the gap between germline ends came to 10 bases. The chain's CDR3 is CASSGSFHEQYF. CDR3 DNA: TGTGCCAGCAGCGGGAGTTTCCACGAGCAGTACTTC.

This clonotype was counted at least ten times. This chain connects TRBV28 to TRBJ2-7, with D possibly being TRBD1 (5 bases). Germline V gene sequence: CDR1 MDHEN, CDR2 SYDVKM. The CDR3 contains 16 residues. V was pared by 2 bases and J by 0 bases, with 14 bases between. The CDR3 DNA reads TGTGCCAGCAGTTTAGGGGCAGCCCATTACTCCTACGAGCAGTACTTC. Translating gives CASSLGAAHYSYEQYF.

Ten or more counts support this clonotype. The V gene is TRBV20-1, the J gene TRBJ2-5; 9 bases agree with TRBD2. J was trimmed by 5 bases and V by 4 bases; bases with no gene match: 11. CDR3 length: 15 residues. Looked up from germline, CDR1 is DFQATT and CDR2 is SNEGSKA (reference sequence). CDR3 nucleotides: TGCAGTGCTAACTTGGGGGCGCGGGAGGGGGAGACCCAGTACTTC. It specifies CSANLGAREGETQYF.

This clonotype has a count of ten or more. This chain connects TRBV18 to TRBJ2-7; 11 bases map to TRBD2. The CDR3 extends over 16 amino acids. Germline V gene lookup returns CDR1 KGHSH and CDR2 LQKENI. Trimming took 3 bases from V and 5 from J; bases not matched to a gene: 9. The CDR3 sequence: CASSPLLAGDNNEQYF. As DNA, the CDR3 is TGTGCCAGCTCACCCCTACTAGCGGGAGATAATAACGAGCAGTACTTC.

This clonotype was detected only a few times. The chain has TRBV20-1 and TRBJ1-2; no clear D gene. Germline CDR1 DFQATT, CDR2 SNEGSKA (reference sequence). The CDR3 sequence is 12 residues long. V lost 4 bases and J 2 bases, leaving 8 bases between the germline ends. The CDR3 loop is CSANPENYGYTF. The DNA of the CDR3 is TGCAGTGCTAATCCAGAGAACTATGGCTACACCTTC.

This clonotype was detected ten times or more. The J gene is TRBJ2-7, the V gene TRBV7-9, with a weak D call TRBD2 (5 bases). The CDR3 is 15 residues long. Germline-derived CDR1 and CDR2 are SEHNR and FQNEAQ (reference sequence). With 1 base removed from V and 4 bases from J, the gap between germline ends came to 14 bases. The CDR3 DNA reads as TGTGCCAGCAGCTTAGTTGTCGTATGGGAGTACGAGCAGTACTTC. Translated: CASSLVVVWEYEQYF.

The V call is TRBV7-2, the J call TRBJ1-2; D is possibly TRBD1 (6 bases). V was shortened by 1 base and J by 1 base, with 7 bases between the two germline ends. This CDR3 region has 14 residues. The germline V gene encodes CDR1 SGHTA and CDR2 FQGNSA. CDR3 protein: CASSLGRGNYGYTF. CDR3 nucleotide sequence: TGTGCCAGCAGCTTAGGCAGGGGTAACTATGGCTACACCTTC.

Ten or more counts support this clonotype. This chain uses TRBV20-1 with TRBJ2-2; D unclear. CDR1 is DFQATT and CDR2 is SNEGSKA in the germline V gene (reference sequence). The V gene lost 5 bases and the J gene lost 2 bases, with 9 bases spanning the gap. The CDR3 contains 13 residues. The CDR3, as DNA: TGCAGTGCTCAAGGAGAAAACACCGGGGAGCTGTTTTTT. Translating gives CSAQGENTGELFF.

In this sample, this clonotype turned up many times. The CDR3 nucleotides are TGTGCCAGCAGCTTGTCACAGGGTAGCTACAATGAGCAGTTCTTC. This translates into CASSLSQGSYNEQFF. The chain combines TRBV5-4 with TRBJ2-1, with D possibly being TRBD1 (6 bases). Germline V lookup: CDR1 SGHNT, CDR2 YYREEE (reference sequence). V lost 1 base and J lost 3, with 11 bases in between. The CDR3 length is 15 residues.

The table lists this clonotype with many counts. This rearrangement joins TRBV7-8 to TRBJ2-4; D gene unclear. This CDR3 region has 12 residues. Germline CDR1 SGHVS, CDR2 FQNEAQ. V lost 0 bases and J lost 8, with 5 bases in between. Written as DNA, the CDR3 is TGTGCCAGCAGCTTAGCGTGGGACATTCAGTACTTC. Its translation: CASSLAWDIQYF.

At least ten counts were recorded for this clonotype. This chain joins TRBV7-3 and TRBJ2-7, with D possibly being TRBD1 or TRBD2 (6 bases each). V lost 2 bases to trimming and J lost 3 bases, with 32 bases between them. Per the germline V gene, CDR1 is SGHTA and CDR2 is FQGTGA. The CDR3 runs to 21 residues. For the CDR3, the DNA is TGTGCCAGCAGCTTAGGTATCGGCGGCGGGACACCTTCCACCACTGTCTACGAGCAGTACTTC. It codes for CASSLGIGGGTPSTTVYEQYF.

This clonotype was detected a few times. The CDR3 DNA is TGTGCCAGCAGTGCCCCGGGACTAGCGGGAGCAAGGGATACGCAGTATTTT. This codes for CASSAPGLAGARDTQYF. V usage is TRBV12-3 or TRBV12-4 and J usage is TRBJ2-3; 14 positions agree with TRBD2. J lost 6 bases, V lost 5 bases, and 10 bases had no gene match. This CDR3 spans 17 amino acids.

This clonotype was observed at least ten times. This chain connects TRBV7-6 to TRBJ1-5; D gene unclear. The CDR3 runs 13 residues. V was pared by 3 bases and J by 5 bases, with 8 bases between. The germline V gene encodes CDR1 SGHVS and CDR2 FNYEAQ. The DNA for the CDR3 is TGTGCCAGCAGCTTGTTCGAGGATCAGCCCCAGCATTTT. Translation: CASSLFEDQPQHF.

This clonotype was counted many times. This chain's CDR3 is CASSVLFYEQYF. The CDR3 DNA follows: TGTGCCAGCAGTGTGCTGTTCTACGAGCAGTACTTC. The chain uses TRBV6-1 and TRBJ2-7; D is undetermined. The CDR3 is made up of 12 amino acids. V was trimmed by 4 bases and J by 3 bases, leaving 7 bases between them. In germline, CDR1 is MNHNS, CDR2 SASEGT.